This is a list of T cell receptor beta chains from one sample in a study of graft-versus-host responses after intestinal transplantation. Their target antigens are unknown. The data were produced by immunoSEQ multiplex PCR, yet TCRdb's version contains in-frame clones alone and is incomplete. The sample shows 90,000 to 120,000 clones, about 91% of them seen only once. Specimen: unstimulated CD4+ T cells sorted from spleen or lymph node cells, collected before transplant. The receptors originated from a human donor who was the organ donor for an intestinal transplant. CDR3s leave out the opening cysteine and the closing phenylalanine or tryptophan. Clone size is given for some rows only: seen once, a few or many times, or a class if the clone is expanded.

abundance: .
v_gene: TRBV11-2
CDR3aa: ASSILRTEGTSGANVLT

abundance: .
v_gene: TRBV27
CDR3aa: ASSTRQGGYT

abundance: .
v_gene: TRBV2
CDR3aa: ASSGQGWVEQY

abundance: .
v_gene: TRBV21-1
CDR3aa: ASNKVIRDKANVLT

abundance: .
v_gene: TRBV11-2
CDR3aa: ASSFGLAETQY

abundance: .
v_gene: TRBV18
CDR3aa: ASSSTPDRPPN

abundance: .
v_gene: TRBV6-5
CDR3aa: ASSATLGGETQY

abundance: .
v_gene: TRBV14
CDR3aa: ASSQIPRPDRPGGGYT

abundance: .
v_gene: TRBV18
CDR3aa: ASSPPWTGEGARDEQF

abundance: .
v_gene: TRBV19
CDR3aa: ASSIQRYNEQF

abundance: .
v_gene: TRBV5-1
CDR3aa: ASSLEGETQY

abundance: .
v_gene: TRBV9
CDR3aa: ASSVAVDRSGNTIY

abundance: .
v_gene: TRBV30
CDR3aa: AWSVRVVGELF

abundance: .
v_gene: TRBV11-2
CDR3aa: ASSFLAGQETQY

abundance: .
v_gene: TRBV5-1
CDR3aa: ASRTEGDSPLH

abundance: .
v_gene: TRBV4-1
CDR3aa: ASSQEEFVRGWGYT

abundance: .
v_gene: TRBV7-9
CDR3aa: ASSLAPGDAAF

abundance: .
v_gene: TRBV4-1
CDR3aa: ASSLEGEYIDTQY

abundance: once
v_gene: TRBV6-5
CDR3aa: ASRGGGYGYT

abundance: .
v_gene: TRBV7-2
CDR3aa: ASSLFSGDPEAF

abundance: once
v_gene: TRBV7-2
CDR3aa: ASRRQNSNTEAF

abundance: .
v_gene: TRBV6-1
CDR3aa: ASTGTVGNQPQH

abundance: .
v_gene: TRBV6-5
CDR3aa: ASSYWGGQVETQY

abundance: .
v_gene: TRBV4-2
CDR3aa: ASSRGLGAGYT

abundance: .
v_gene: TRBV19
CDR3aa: ASSIKAGAYEQY

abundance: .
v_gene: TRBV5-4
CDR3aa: ASSLGGVGGYT

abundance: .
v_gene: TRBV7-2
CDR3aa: ASRSRDSKAQY

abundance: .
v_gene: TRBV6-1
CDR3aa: ASSQQGQGGSSN

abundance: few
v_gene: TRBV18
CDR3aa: ASSPPTVDNSPLH

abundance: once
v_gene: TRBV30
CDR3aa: AWSVVPGGALGGYT

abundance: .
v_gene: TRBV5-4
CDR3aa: ASSLESGGPENIQY

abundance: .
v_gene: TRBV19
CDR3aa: ASRARQGAKTDTQY

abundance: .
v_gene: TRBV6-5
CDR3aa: ASSSLSTRHYNEQF

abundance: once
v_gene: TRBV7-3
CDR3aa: ASSMTSTGELF

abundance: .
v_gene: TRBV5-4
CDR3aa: ASSSAGGEKLF

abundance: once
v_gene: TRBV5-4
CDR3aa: ASKGQGHIQTLDEQF

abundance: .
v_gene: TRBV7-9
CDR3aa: ASSLQGRAEAF

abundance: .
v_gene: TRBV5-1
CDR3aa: ASSLAPTYEQY

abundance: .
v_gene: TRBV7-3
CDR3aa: ASSLTSVRTRTIQETQY

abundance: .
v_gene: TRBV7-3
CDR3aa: ASSLNSGPYEQY